A single sample is the source of the 3 T cell receptor beta chains below, sequenced in a study of blood T cell repertoires in COVID-19 (dated by TCRdb to about 2020). The method behind the library was the immunoSEQ multiplex PCR assay. TCRdb's version of the immuneACCESS table is confined to in-frame rearrangements and falls short of the full clone set. An unresolved V gene accounts for under half of the shortfall where checked; the remainder is of unknown origin. The sample table lists 350,000 to 500,000 clones, about 88% of them with a count of one. Roughly 1.4% of the sample is taken by the ten largest. The sequencing input was PBMCs or T cells enriched from blood (not recorded which). The receptors were gathered from a woman between 18 and 29 years old who had been exposed to COVID-19.

This sequence joins TRBV5-8 and TRBJ1-6; a weak D match, TRBD1 (6 bases). CDR1 is SGHTS, CDR2 YDEGEE, per germline. V gave up 2 bases and J gave up 9 bases, with 15 bases separating them. This CDR3 contains 15 residues. The CDR3 DNA follows: TGTGCCAGCAGCTTTGAGGGGGGGATAGGTTCACCCCTCCACTTT. Translation gives CASSFEGGIGSPLHF.

This chain connects TRBV6-2 or TRBV6-3 to TRBJ2-1; maybe TRBD2 (6 bases). The ends were cut back, 5 bases at V and 2 bases at J, with 13 bases in the middle. The length of the CDR3 is 15 residues. The germline V gene encodes CDR1 MNHEY and CDR2 SVGEGT. The DNA for the CDR3 is TGTGCCAGCAGTCAGCGGGCAAACCCCTACAATGAGCAGTTCTTC. Protein: CASSQRANPYNEQFF.

This chain joins TRBV5-1 and TRBJ2-2; possible D gene TRBD1, 6 bases. Germline V gene lookup returns CDR1 SGHRS and CDR2 YFSETQ. Trimming removed 4 bases from V and 6 bases from J, with 13 bases in between. The CDR3 runs 14 residues. DNA for the CDR3: TGCGCCAGCAGCAAGCACAGGGATTCCGGGGAGCTGTTTTTT. Translating gives CASSKHRDSGELFF.